This T cell receptor (beta chain) was observed in a study of blood T cell repertoires in COVID-19. Study-wide context: Sample material is recorded as cDNA or gDNA derived from T cells, B-cell-depleted T cells, or PBMCs.

This table comes from immunoSEQ multiplex PCR, and its TCRdb copy is limited to in-frame clones, with some not included. The sample has fewer than 350,000 clones; roughly 90% are singletons. Recruited during active infection, patients (from Seattle) were subsequently followed longitudinally. This receptor was identified in a young woman with COVID-19, enrolled during active disease. Source material: peripheral blood.

The CDR3 DNA reads TGTGCCAGCAGTTCCGGGACAGGGGGGGCAGACACTGAAGCTTTCTTT. It is translated as CASSSGTGGADTEAFF. The V call is TRBV28, the J call TRBJ1-1; TRBD1 matches 11 bases. There are 16 residues in the CDR3. With V trimmed by 4 bases and J by 3 bases, 7 bases remained unmatched. The germline V gene encodes CDR1 MDHEN and CDR2 SYDVKM.